A single sample is the source of the 21 T cell receptor beta chains below, sequenced in a study of shared clonotypes between healthy human individuals. The data were produced by immunoSEQ multiplex PCR, yet TCRdb's version contains in-frame clones alone and is incomplete. The sample contains about 1 million clones, about 77% of which appear only once. Input material: memory CD4+ T cells sorted from blood. Noted subset: CD45RA-negative fraction. Every receptor here comes from a man between 18 and 29 years old in good health.

The V call is TRBV19, the J call TRBJ1-6, with D hard to call. The length of the CDR3 is 14 residues. V lost 7 bases to trimming and J lost 2 bases, with 9 bases between them. CDR1 LNHDA and CDR2 SQIVND come from the germline V gene (reference sequence). The CDR3 region has the DNA TGTGCCAGTAAATGGGATACCTATAATTCACCCCTCCACTTT. It codes for CASKWDTYNSPLHF.

The table lists this clone with a count of one. The rearrangement joins TRBV10-3 to TRBJ1-2; TRBD1 matches 8 bases. The V gene end was trimmed by 4 bases and the J gene end by 3 bases; junction bases not matched to a gene: 1. CDR1 is ENHRY, CDR2 SYGVKD, per germline. This CDR3 spans 13 amino acids. The CDR3 is CAISVTGDYGYTF. The CDR3 DNA reads as TGTGCCATCAGTGTGACAGGGGACTATGGCTACACCTTC.

As to this clone: Within the sample, other DNA sequences also encode this same CDR3. The chain recombines TRBV5-1 with TRBJ1-1; D might be TRBD1 (5 bases). This CDR3 has 14 amino acids. V lost 1 base and J 1 base, leaving 8 bases between the germline ends. Germline V CDR1 and CDR2: SGHRS, YFSETQ. The CDR3 sequence: CASSLSGQNTEAFF. The CDR3, as DNA: TGCGCCAGCAGCTTGAGTGGACAGAACACTGAAGCTTTCTTT.

In this sample, this clone turned up once. This chain connects TRBV6-5 to TRBJ2-6; D unclear. Germline V gene lookup returns CDR1 MNHEY and CDR2 SVGAGI. Trimming took off 6 bases at V and 4 bases at J, with 7 bases between the two ends. The CDR3 contains 13 residues. The CDR3 DNA reads as TGTGCCAGCAGGGATACGGGGGCCAACGTCCTGACTTTC. Protein product: CASRDTGANVLTF.

This chain joins TRBV29-1 and TRBJ2-3; 7 bases align to TRBD1. The CDR3 spans 14 residues. CDR1 and CDR2 (germline): SQVTM, ANQGSEA. J lost 0 bases, V lost 6 bases, and 6 bases had no gene match. In nucleotides, the CDR3 is TGCAGCGTCCGACAGGGATCTAGCACAGATACGCAGTATTTT. As protein: CSVRQGSSTDTQYF.

The V call is TRBV5-6, the J call TRBJ1-2; D not certain. The CDR3 contains 14 residues. V was clipped by 4 bases and J by 5 bases, with 15 bases between them. Germline lookup yields CDR1 SGHDT and CDR2 YYEEEE. The CDR3 region is CASSPPDLEYGYTF. CDR3 nucleotide sequence: TGTGCCAGCAGCCCCCCGGACCTAGAATATGGCTACACCTTC.

This chain links TRBV6-1 with TRBJ2-2, with 7 bases matching TRBD2. Trimming removed 11 bases from V and 5 bases from J; junction bases left unmatched: 11. The CDR3 contains 14 residues. Germline V gene sequence: CDR1 MNHNS, CDR2 SASEGT. CDR3 in amino acids: CAVAGRVYTGELFF. The CDR3 bases are TGTGCCGTCGCAGGGAGGGTATATACCGGGGAGCTGTTTTTT.

This clone was observed a few times. This chain connects TRBV7-8 to TRBJ1-5; D not resolved. V was trimmed by 0 bases and J by 6 bases, leaving 3 bases between them. The length of the CDR3 is 12 residues. Germline CDR1 reads SGHVS; CDR2 reads FQNEAQ. In DNA form, the CDR3 reads TGTGCCAGCAGCTTAGCGCTTCAGCCCCAGCATTTT. It translates to CASSLALQPQHF.

The chain has TRBV7-2 and TRBJ2-1, with 13 bases that match TRBD2. V lost 4 bases to trimming and J lost 4 bases; unmatched junction nucleotides: 4. The CDR3 is 16 residues long. Germline values: CDR1 SGHTA, CDR2 FQGNSA. The CDR3 DNA follows: TGTGCCAGCAGCTCAGCGGGACTAGCGGGATACAATGAGCAGTTCTTC. Its protein product is CASSSAGLAGYNEQFF.

The rearrangement joins TRBV9 to TRBJ1-1; tentatively, D is TRBD1 (5 bases). V lost 0 bases to trimming and J lost 11 bases, with 17 bases between them. Germline V gene data show CDR1 as SGDLS and CDR2 as YYNGEE. The CDR3 has 14 amino acids. The CDR3 here is CASSVGGTTREAFF. In DNA, the CDR3 is TGTGCCAGCAGCGTAGGCGGGACCACCCGAGAGGCTTTCTTT.

V and J are TRBV30 and TRBJ2-2; a weak D match, TRBD2 (6 bases). Trimming cost V 5 bases and J 9 bases, with 16 bases left between them. The germline V gene encodes CDR1 GTSNPN and CDR2 SVGIG (reference sequence). The CDR3 spans 13 residues. The CDR3 loop reads CAWGDGSSRELFF. In DNA, the CDR3 is TGTGCCTGGGGCGACGGGAGTTCTCGGGAGCTGTTTTTT.

The chain couples TRBV5-6 to TRBJ2-7; the D gene could be TRBD1 or TRBD2 (5 bases each). Trimming pared 4 bases from V and 2 bases from J, leaving 19 bases between. The CDR3 sequence is 16 residues long. Germline-derived CDR1 and CDR2 are SGHDT and YYEEEE. The CDR3 sequence is CASSPPWDRKTYEQYF. The CDR3 DNA reads TGTGCCAGCAGCCCCCCCTGGGACCGAAAAACCTACGAGCAGTACTTC.

The chain recombines TRBV10-2 with TRBJ1-2, with D possibly matching TRBD1 (5 bases). Germline CDR1 and CDR2: WSHSY and SAAADI. Deletions cut 8 bases from V and 0 bases from J, with 13 bases between. The CDR3 length is 14 residues. DNA of the CDR3: TGCGCCAGCCTCCTGGGGACTGCTAACTATGGCTACACCTTC. As protein: CASLLGTANYGYTF.

As to this clone: The same CDR3 arises from other DNA sequences in this sample as well. CDR3 in amino acids: CASSPGTNSYEQYF. The CDR3 nucleotides are TGTGCCAGCTCACCTGGGACGAACTCCTACGAGCAGTACTTC. This chain connects TRBV18 to TRBJ2-7, with D perhaps TRBD1 or TRBD2 (5 bases each). The germline V gene has CDR1 KGHSH and CDR2 LQKENI. V lost 3 bases to trimming and J lost 0 bases, with 9 bases between them. The CDR3 extends over 14 amino acids.

This chain connects TRBV28 to TRBJ2-7; tentatively, D is TRBD1 (8 bases). V was cut by 1 base and J by 3 bases, with 22 bases left in between. The germline gives CDR1 MDHEN, CDR2 SYDVKM. The CDR3 runs 18 residues. CDR3 loop: CASSLLSPEQGGVYEQYF. The CDR3 DNA follows: TGTGCCAGCAGTTTATTATCCCCGGAACAGGGGGGGGTCTACGAGCAGTACTTC.

This clone has only one observation. Other DNA sequences in this specimen translate into the identical CDR3. The chain carries TRBV5-1 and TRBJ1-6, with D possibly TRBD1 on 5 matching bases. This CDR3 comprises 15 residues. Germline V CDR1 and CDR2: SGHRS, YFSETQ. The V end lost 0 bases, the J end lost 8 bases, and 12 bases lay between the germline ends. In DNA form, the CDR3 reads TGCGCCAGCAGCTTGGAGGGGAGATGGGATTCACCCCTCCACTTT. This encodes CASSLEGRWDSPLHF.

This rearrangement joins TRBV6-6 to TRBJ2-1; D remains unclear. The CDR3 has 12 residues. The germline V gene has CDR1 MNHNY and CDR2 SVGAGI (reference sequence). Trimming removed 5 bases from V and 6 bases from J, with 8 bases in between. Here the CDR3 DNA reads TGTGCCAGCAGTCCTGGACGCAATGAGCAGTTCTTC. This encodes CASSPGRNEQFF.

The chain combines TRBV29-1 with TRBJ1-2; 10 bases match TRBD1. The CDR3 runs to 13 residues. Germline CDR1 reads SQVTM; CDR2 reads ANQGSEA. The ends lost 7 bases at V and 7 bases at J; junction bases unmatched: 9. CDR3 in amino acids: CSGMTGGAAGYTF. For the CDR3, the DNA is TGCAGCGGGATGACAGGGGGCGCGGCTGGCTACACCTTC. Full variable domain (remainder filled in from reference TRBV29-1 and TRBJ1-2): SAVISQKPSRDICQRGTSLTIQCQVDSQVTMMFWYRQQPGQSLTLIATANQGSEATYESGFVIDKFPISRPNLTFSTLTVSNMSPEDSSIYLCSGMTGGAAGYTFGSGTRLTVV.

To note about this clone: Other DNA variants within this sample encode the same CDR3. This rearrangement joins TRBV10-3 to TRBJ2-1, with 11 nucleotides matching TRBD2. Trimming cost V 0 bases and J 7 bases; bases outside gene matches: 2. CDR3 length: 15 amino acids. CDR1 and CDR2 from the germline V gene are ENHRY and SYGVKD. The CDR3 DNA is TGTGCCATCAGTGAGTCCCCTAGCGGGAGGAATGAGCAGTTCTTC. Encoded protein: CAISESPSGRNEQFF.

The chain carries TRBV9 and TRBJ2-6; the D gene is possibly TRBD1 (6 bases). Germline V gives CDR1 SGDLS, CDR2 YYNGEE. The germline V and J ends were trimmed by 0 bases and 7 bases, with 11 bases remaining between them. The CDR3 is 15 amino acids. The CDR3 DNA is TGTGCCAGCAGCGTAGGACAGGTGGTCGCCAACGTCCTGACTTTC. This codes for CASSVGQVVANVLTF.

This clone appeared a few times. CDR3 sequence (DNA): TGTGCCAGCACCAGAGGATCCACCTATGGCTACACCTTC. Translated: CASTRGSTYGYTF. The chain employs TRBV2 and TRBJ1-2, with D unresolved. V lost 7 bases and J 4 bases, leaving 13 bases between the germline ends. Germline V CDR1 and CDR2: SNHLY, FYNNEI. This CDR3 has 13 amino acids.